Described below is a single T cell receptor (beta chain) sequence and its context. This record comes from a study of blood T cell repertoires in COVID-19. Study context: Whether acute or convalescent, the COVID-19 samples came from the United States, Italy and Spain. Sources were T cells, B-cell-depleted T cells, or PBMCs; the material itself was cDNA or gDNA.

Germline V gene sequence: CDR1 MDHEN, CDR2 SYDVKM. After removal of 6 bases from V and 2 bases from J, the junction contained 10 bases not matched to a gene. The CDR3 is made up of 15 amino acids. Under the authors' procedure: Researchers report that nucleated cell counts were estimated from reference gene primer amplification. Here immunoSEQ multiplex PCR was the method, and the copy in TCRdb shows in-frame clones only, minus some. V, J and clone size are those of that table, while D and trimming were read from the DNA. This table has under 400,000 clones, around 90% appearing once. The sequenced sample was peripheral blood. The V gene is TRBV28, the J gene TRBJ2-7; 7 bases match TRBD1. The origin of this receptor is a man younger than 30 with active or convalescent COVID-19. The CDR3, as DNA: TGTGCCAGCAGCCAGACAGGGTCGGAAACCTACGAGCAGTACTTC. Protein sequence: CASSQTGSETYEQYF.